The clone carrying this T cell receptor (beta chain) was seen a few times. Sequencing was performed with immunoSEQ multiplex PCR; in TCRdb, only in-frame clones are kept and a portion is missing. The table has 370,000 or so clones, around 87% seen once. This CDR3 is built from 16 residues. Germline V gene lookup returns CDR1 SGHNT and CDR2 YENEEA. V was cut by 3 bases and J by 7 bases, with 18 bases left in between. The data originate from a study of blood T cell repertoires in COVID-19. Study at large: Samples representing acute and convalescent COVID-19 were sourced from the United States, Italy and Spain.

Input material: PBMCs or T cells enriched from blood (not recorded which). The V gene is TRBV11-3, the J gene TRBJ1-4; TRBD1 might be the D (5 bases). The sequence derives from a man aged 25 to 40 who had recovered from COVID-19. The CDR3: CASSFPPASTGEKLFF. CDR3 nucleotides: TGTGCCAGCAGCTTCCCCCCTGCGAGTACAGGTGAAAAACTGTTTTTT.